The 32 T cell receptor beta chains listed next were all sequenced from one sample in a study of identical twins. TCRdb passed the 5' RACE reads through MiXCR, listing each CDR3 protein once. The sample has roughly 490,000 distinct CDR3 sequences, over 11% seen once; the top ten hold about 0.97%. The same specimen was also included in a second study, on yellow fever vaccine responses in identical twins.

The sequenced material came from CD4+ T cells sorted from blood. All receptors come from a woman aged 18-29 years in good health.

In this sample, this clonotype turned up a few times. This chain uses TRBV9 with TRBJ1-1; 7 bases are a match to TRBD1. The ends lost 3 bases at V and 4 bases at J; junction bases unmatched: 3. The V gene's germline CDR1 is SGDLS and CDR2 YYNGEE. The CDR3 totals 13 residues. The CDR3 DNA reads TGTGCCAGCAGCGCCGACAGGGCCACTGAAGCTTTCTTT. It codes for CASSADRATEAFF.

The V call is TRBV6-1, the J call TRBJ1-6; D may be TRBD1 (6 bases). In germline, CDR1 is MNHNS, CDR2 SASEGT. V lost 10 bases, J lost 7 bases, and 17 bases lay in between. The CDR3 covers 14 residues. The CDR3 loop is CATKAGVNNSPLHF. CDR3 sequence (DNA): TGTGCCACCAAGGCAGGGGTCAACAATTCACCCCTCCACTTT.

The chain couples TRBV6-4 to TRBJ2-1, with 11 bases that match TRBD2. This CDR3 has 17 amino acids. The V gene end was trimmed by 0 bases and the J gene end by 8 bases; junction bases not matched to a gene: 9. Germline CDR1 and CDR2: MRHNA and SNTAGT. This chain's CDR3 is CASSDSPPSGRWDEQFF. The CDR3 region has the DNA TGTGCCAGCAGTGACTCTCCCCCTAGCGGGAGGTGGGATGAGCAGTTCTTC.

The chain uses TRBV7-2 and TRBJ2-2; 13 nucleotides agree with TRBD2. The CDR3 spans 19 residues. The germline V gene has CDR1 SGHTA and CDR2 FQGNSA. V dropped 0 bases and J dropped 6; count of bases not matched to a gene: 10. The CDR3 sequence is CASSLAPGLAGARAGELFF. DNA for the CDR3: TGTGCCAGCAGCTTAGCGCCCGGACTAGCGGGGGCGAGGGCCGGGGAGCTGTTTTTT.

The J gene is TRBJ2-4, the V gene TRBV19, with D maybe TRBD1 (6 bases). The CDR3 runs 15 residues. V shed 6 bases and J shed 5 bases, with 17 bases lying between them. The germline CDR1 and CDR2 sequences are LNHDA and SQIVND (reference sequence). In DNA form, the CDR3 reads TGTGCCAGTAGCAAGTCACAGGGTGTCGAAAACATTCAGTACTTC. It is translated as CASSKSQGVENIQYF.

The chain couples TRBV6-2 or TRBV6-3 to TRBJ1-6; D unclear. Germline lookup yields CDR1 MNHEY and CDR2 SVGEGT. The V gene lost 7 bases and the J gene lost 7 bases, with 17 bases spanning the gap. The CDR3 runs 15 residues. The CDR3 DNA reads TGTGCCAGCATCCCCGGTGGGAGGCTGAATTCACCCCTCCACTTT. It specifies CASIPGGRLNSPLHF.

The rearrangement uses TRBV7-9 and TRBJ2-3; D might be TRBD2 (6 bases). The CDR3 covers 16 residues. The ends were cut back, 3 bases at V and 9 bases at J, with 22 bases in the middle. The germline gives CDR1 SEHNR, CDR2 FQNEAQ (reference sequence). CDR3 loop: CASSFGSGGVSETQYF. DNA for the CDR3: TGTGCCAGCAGCTTTGGTAGCGGAGGGGTATCGGAGACGCAGTATTTT.

V usage is TRBV20-1 and J usage is TRBJ2-3, with D uncertain. Germline lookup yields CDR1 DFQATT and CDR2 SNEGSKA (reference sequence). Trimming took 8 bases from V and 0 from J, leaving 12 bases between them. This CDR3 comprises 13 residues. The CDR3 is CSPQKASTDTQYF. The CDR3 nucleotides are TGCAGTCCTCAGAAGGCGAGCACAGATACGCAGTATTTT.

This sequence joins TRBV4-2 and TRBJ1-2; TRBD1 aligns across 7 bases. This CDR3 region has 14 residues. Trimming at V came to 5 bases and at J to 5 bases, leaving 8 bases not matched to a gene. Per the germline V gene, CDR1 is LGHNA and CDR2 is YNFKEQ. In DNA, the CDR3 is TGTGCCAGCAGCGGAGAACAGGGGAGGTATGGCTACACCTTC. Translating it yields CASSGEQGRYGYTF.

This sequence joins TRBV30 and TRBJ2-2; D is unclear. V was cut by 3 bases and J by 5 bases, with 10 bases left in between. CDR3 size: 13 residues. Looked up from germline, CDR1 is GTSNPN and CDR2 is SVGIG (reference sequence). The DNA for the CDR3 is TGTGCCTGGAGAGGGCTAGGAACCGGGGAGCTGTTTTTT. Translating gives CAWRGLGTGELFF.

This clonotype was observed at least ten times. V and J are TRBV7-9 and TRBJ2-3; D ambiguous. Germline assignment: CDR1 SEHNR and CDR2 FQNEAQ (reference sequence). V gave up 1 base and J gave up 8 bases, with 7 bases separating them. This CDR3 region has 12 residues. The CDR3 reads CASSLGQVTQYF. The DNA of the CDR3 is TGTGCCAGCAGCTTAGGTCAGGTTACGCAGTATTTT. Supplemented by reference TRBV7-9 and TRBJ2-3, the full variable domain reads DTGVSQNPRHKITKRGQNVTFRCDPISEHNRLYWYRQTLGQGPEFLTYFQNEAQLEKSRLLSDRFSAERPKGSFSTLEIQRTEQGDSAMYLCASSLGQVTQYFGPGTRLTVL.

In this sample, this clonotype turned up many times. The J gene is TRBJ2-5, the V gene TRBV20-1; D remains ambiguous. Trimming stripped 5 bases from V and 4 bases from J, with 17 bases between. The V gene's germline CDR1 is DFQATT and CDR2 SNEGSKA (reference sequence). The CDR3 contains 14 residues. The CDR3: CSADRSIRRETQYF. In nucleotides, the CDR3 is TGCAGTGCTGATAGGTCTATTAGGCGAGAGACCCAGTACTTC.

This clonotype was observed a few times. The V call is TRBV12-3 or TRBV12-4, the J call TRBJ1-3, with D possibly matching TRBD1 (5 bases). V was clipped by 10 bases and J by 0 bases, with 13 bases between them. CDR3 length: 14 residues. The CDR3, as DNA: TGTGCCATATCGACAGATTTCTCTGGAAACACCATATATTTT. It is translated as CAISTDFSGNTIYF.

This clonotype was counted a few times. The V call is TRBV29-1, the J call TRBJ2-1; D is unclear. Trimming stripped 1 base from V and 0 bases from J, with 4 bases between. This CDR3 has 13 amino acids. CDR1 and CDR2 from the germline V gene are SQVTM and ANQGSEA. The chain's CDR3 is CSVEGDSYNEQFF. The CDR3 DNA follows: TGCAGCGTTGAAGGGGACTCCTACAATGAGCAGTTCTTC.

V is TRBV4-1 and J is TRBJ2-7; D is ambiguous. This CDR3 has 16 amino acids. With 0 bases removed from V and 0 bases from J, the gap between germline ends came to 12 bases. Germline-derived CDR1 and CDR2 are MGHRA and YSYEKL. Here the CDR3 reads CASSQDADDISYEQYF. CDR3 sequence (DNA): TGCGCCAGCAGCCAAGACGCGGACGACATCTCCTACGAGCAGTACTTC.

This CDR3 reads CASSSSATPTDTQYF. CDR3 bases: TGTGCCAGCAGCTCGTCTGCGACCCCCACAGATACGCAGTATTTT. The chain uses TRBV13 and TRBJ2-3; D call uncertain. In germline, CDR1 is PRHDT, CDR2 FYEKMQ (reference sequence). V was pared by 4 bases and J by 2 bases, with 13 bases between. The CDR3 has 15 amino acids.

This clonotype turned up a few times. The V call is TRBV5-4, the J call TRBJ1-5, with a possible D match to TRBD1 (5 bases). The CDR3 covers 19 residues. Germline V lookup: CDR1 SGHNT, CDR2 YYREEE (reference sequence). The germline V and J ends were trimmed by 0 bases and 7 bases, with 26 bases remaining between them. CDR3 in DNA: TGTGCCAGCAGCTTGGTTCTTGATGGGGTACAGGTGCCTAGACAGCCCCAGCATTTT. It yields the protein CASSLVLDGVQVPRQPQHF. The entire variable domain, with the rest obtained from reference TRBV5-4 and TRBJ1-5, is as follows: ETGVTQSPTHLIKTRGQQVTLRCSSQSGHNTVSWYQQALGQGPQFIFQYYREEENGRGNFPPRFSGLQFPNYSSELNVNALELDDSALYLCASSLVLDGVQVPRQPQHFGDGTRLSIL.

There are a few counts of this clonotype. J is TRBJ2-1 and V is TRBV7-8; D not certain. Trimming left V 5 bases short and J 5 bases short, with 13 bases between. Germline V gene lookup returns CDR1 SGHVS and CDR2 FQNEAQ. The CDR3 runs 14 residues. In nucleotides, the CDR3 is TGTGCCAGCAGCCCGGGCCTAATGCACAATGAGCAGTTCTTC. Translated: CASSPGLMHNEQFF.

As to this clonotype: An end of the junction differs from the germline gene, which may be a read error. The chain uses TRBV6-2 or TRBV6-3 and TRBJ2-3; D may be TRBD2 (5 bases). The CDR3 sequence is 11 residues long. Per the germline V gene, CDR1 is MNHEY and CDR2 is SVGEGT. The CDR3 protein is CASSYVGLLNF. CDR3 sequence (DNA): TGTGCCAGCAGTTACGTAGGACTTCTCAATTTT.

This clonotype was counted between two and nine times. The genes are TRBV6-2 or TRBV6-3 and TRBJ2-1, with 11 bases fitting TRBD2. The V gene end was trimmed by 6 bases and the J gene end by 3 bases; junction bases not matched to a gene: 4. CDR3 length equals 15 residues. The germline V gene encodes CDR1 MNHEY and CDR2 SVGEGT. CDR3 nucleotides: TGTGCCAGCAGCTCTAGCGGGAGGTTCTACAATGAGCAGTTCTTC. This encodes CASSSSGRFYNEQFF.

The chain joins TRBV6-4 to TRBJ2-3; the D is unclear. V dropped 3 bases and J dropped 2 bases, with 9 bases sitting between them. CDR3 size: 14 residues. Germline V gives CDR1 MRHNA, CDR2 SNTAGT. CDR3 region: CASSEQVSTDTQYF. The CDR3 DNA reads as TGTGCCAGCAGTGAGCAGGTTTCCACAGATACGCAGTATTTT.

The chain has TRBV6-2 or TRBV6-3 and TRBJ1-5; D is unresolved. The length of the CDR3 is 17 residues. The ends were cut back, 6 bases at V and 7 bases at J, with 25 bases in the middle. Per germline, CDR1 MNHEY and CDR2 SVGEGT. CDR3 loop: CASRDSWTGPLIQPQHF. DNA for the CDR3: TGTGCCAGCAGAGACTCCTGGACGGGCCCCCTCATCCAGCCCCAGCATTTT.

The gene calls are TRBV20-1 and TRBJ2-5, with D unresolved. V lost 3 bases and J lost 2, with 13 bases in between. CDR3 length: 14 residues. Germline CDR1 DFQATT, CDR2 SNEGSKA (reference sequence). The CDR3 loop is CSARLHHKQETQYF. The CDR3 nucleotides are TGCAGTGCTAGGCTACACCATAAACAAGAGACCCAGTACTTC.

V usage is TRBV5-5 and J usage is TRBJ2-1; 8 positions match TRBD2. J gave up 5 bases and V 4 bases, and 11 bases lay outside the gene matches. The germline V gene has CDR1 SGHKS and CDR2 YYEKEE (reference sequence). The CDR3 loop spans 16 amino acids. The CDR3 protein is CASSRLLAVTHNEQFF. As DNA, the CDR3 is TGTGCCAGCAGCCGATTACTAGCGGTAACTCACAATGAGCAGTTCTTC.

The rearrangement joins TRBV5-1 to TRBJ2-7; TRBD1 might be the D (6 bases). V lost 0 bases to trimming and J lost 0 bases, with 16 bases between them. Germline V CDR1 and CDR2: SGHRS, YFSETQ. The CDR3 spans 17 residues. In DNA form, the CDR3 reads TGCGCCAGCAGCTTGGGAGCGACAGGACTCAACTCCTACGAGCAGTACTTC. This gives the protein CASSLGATGLNSYEQYF.

The V gene is TRBV12-3 or TRBV12-4, the J gene TRBJ1-2; the D is unclear. V lost 1 base and J 0 bases, leaving 3 bases between the germline ends. The CDR3 length is 13 residues. The CDR3 DNA reads as TGTGCCAGCAGTTTAGGGCCTAACTATGGCTACACCTTC. It codes for CASSLGPNYGYTF.

The DNA of the CDR3 is TGCGCCAGCAGTCAGGGACTCGTAGGAGAGACCCAGTACTTC. Its translation: CASSQGLVGETQYF. The chain links TRBV5-1 to TRBJ2-5, with D maybe TRBD2 (6 bases). Germline V gene data show CDR1 as SGHRS and CDR2 as YFSETQ. Trimming left V 5 bases short and J 4 bases short, with 15 bases between. The CDR3 runs to 14 residues.

This clonotype occurred many times. The rearrangement uses TRBV5-1 and TRBJ1-4; D gene uncertain. V gave up 0 bases and J gave up 8 bases, with 8 bases separating them. Germline V lookup: CDR1 SGHRS, CDR2 YFSETQ. This CDR3 is built from 13 residues. CDR3 bases: TGCGCCAGCAGCTTGGGGGCCACGGAAAAACTGTTTTTT. This codes for CASSLGATEKLFF.

This clonotype was observed a few times. The chain joins TRBV7-2 to TRBJ2-6; D not resolved. Germline loops: CDR1 SGHTA, CDR2 FQGNSA. V lost 6 bases and J lost 0, with 6 bases in between. The CDR3 contains 14 residues. The CDR3: CASRANSGANVLTF. The CDR3 DNA is TGTGCCAGCAGGGCGAACTCTGGGGCCAACGTCCTGACTTTC.

The rearrangement joins TRBV30 to TRBJ1-5; no reliable D call. The germline gives CDR1 GTSNPN, CDR2 SVGIG (reference sequence). Trimming shortened V by 2 bases and J by 1 base, and 6 bases separated the two germline ends. This CDR3 has 13 residues. The CDR3 here is CAWSLGSNQPQHF. The CDR3 coding sequence is TGTGCCTGGAGTCTAGGGAGCAATCAGCCCCAGCATTTT.

The sample holds a few counts of this clonotype. CDR3 region: CASRTFANTGELFF. CDR3 DNA sequence: TGTGCCAGCAGAACGTTCGCGAACACCGGGGAGCTGTTTTTT. This sequence joins TRBV7-2 and TRBJ2-2; D is unclear. Germline values: CDR1 SGHTA, CDR2 FQGNSA. This CDR3 is 14 amino acids long. V lost 6 bases and J 0 bases, leaving 8 bases between the germline ends.

The genes are TRBV6-1 and TRBJ2-1; 8 bases are shared with TRBD2. V lost 5 bases to trimming and J lost 8 bases; unmatched junction nucleotides: 11. The germline CDR1 and CDR2 sequences are MNHNS and SASEGT. The CDR3 covers 15 residues. The CDR3 region is CASSPSGGRRHEQFF. CDR3 nucleotide sequence: TGTGCCAGCAGTCCCAGCGGGGGCCGAAGGCATGAGCAGTTCTTC.